Following are 12 T cell receptor beta chains from one sample sequenced in a study of monozygotic twins with inflammatory bowel disease. TCRdb re-called the 5' RACE reads, yielding one record per CDR3 amino acid sequence without DNA. Here the sample table reports 350,000 to 400,000 distinct CDR3 sequences. The material sequenced was blood. These TCRs come from a human donor with ulcerative colitis or Crohn's disease, or a healthy co-twin of an affected twin (not recorded which).

The chain carries TRBV20-1 and TRBJ2-3; TCRdb outputs TRBD1, but without DNA this stays unchecked. This CDR3 region has 14 residues. Germline V gene data show CDR1 as DFQATT and CDR2 as SNEGSKA (reference sequence). The CDR3 reads CSARGAGISDTQYF.

The rearrangement uses TRBV7-2 and TRBJ2-3; the D call from TCRdb, TRBD2, cannot be confirmed without DNA. The CDR3 sequence is 16 residues long. The germline CDR1 and CDR2 sequences are SGHTA and FQGNSA. The CDR3 loop is CASSLRGPYSTDTQYF.

The J gene is TRBJ2-3, the V gene TRBV28; with no DNA, the TCRdb D assignment of TRBD1 cannot be verified. Germline V gene data show CDR1 as MDHEN and CDR2 as SYDVKM. This CDR3 spans 15 amino acids. CDR3 amino acids: CASSLLGQGVDTQYF. Together with reference TRBV28 and TRBJ2-3, the CDR3 gives the full variable domain: DVKVTQSSRYLVKRTGEKVFLECVQDMDHENMFWYRQDPGLGLRLIYFSYDVKMKEKGDIPEGYSVSREKKERFSLILESASTNQTSMYLCASSLLGQGVDTQYFGPGTRLTVL.

The chain employs TRBV30 and TRBJ1-2. The CDR3 length is 18 residues. Germline-derived CDR1 and CDR2 are GTSNPN and SVGIG (reference sequence). CDR3 protein: CAWSGDGALIGDPYGYTF.

The chain couples TRBV5-1 to TRBJ1-4; TCRdb gives TRBD1 as the D gene, but with no DNA this cannot be confirmed. CDR1 and CDR2 (germline): SGHRS, YFSETQ. The CDR3 covers 14 residues. CDR3 amino acids: CASSLEGLDEKLFF.

This chain joins TRBV28 and TRBJ1-2. The germline V gene encodes CDR1 MDHEN and CDR2 SYDVKM. The CDR3 is 14 amino acids. The CDR3 spells CASSLRQAGGGYTF.

The chain carries TRBV7-6 and TRBJ2-3; TCRdb names TRBD1, which stays unverified in the absence of DNA. CDR1 and CDR2 from the germline V gene are SGHVS and FNYEAQ. This CDR3 has 15 residues. The CDR3 is CASSKTGEHTDTQYF.

The V call is TRBV19, the J call TRBJ1-2; TCRdb's D call, TRBD1, is unchecked because there is no DNA. Germline V gene lookup returns CDR1 LNHDA and CDR2 SQIVND (reference sequence). The CDR3 is made up of 13 amino acids. Here the CDR3 reads CASSIAGTRVGTF.

J is TRBJ1-2 and V is TRBV20-1; with no DNA, the TCRdb D assignment of TRBD1 cannot be verified. The CDR3 contains 11 residues. Germline CDR1 reads DFQATT; CDR2 reads SNEGSKA (reference sequence). The chain's CDR3 is CSALPGHGYTF.

The V call is TRBV5-6, the J call TRBJ2-7; TCRdb selects TRBD2, and the lack of DNA leaves this call unchecked. The CDR3 length is 18 residues. In germline, CDR1 is SGHDT, CDR2 YYEEEE. The CDR3 protein is CASSSRTSGGLSSYEQYF.

The chain couples TRBV7-6 to TRBJ1-3. There are 15 residues in the CDR3. Per the germline V gene, CDR1 is SGHVS and CDR2 is FNYEAQ. The CDR3 is CASSLSAIRGNTIYF.

The V and J genes are TRBV6-5 and TRBJ1-6. Germline V gene lookup returns CDR1 MNHEY and CDR2 SVGAGI. The CDR3 is 17 amino acids. CDR3 residues: CASSYSMGGGSNSPLHF.